The 32 T cell receptor beta chains below come from one sample, sequenced in a study of blood T cell repertoires in COVID-19. Generated by immunoSEQ multiplex PCR, the TCRdb table keeps only in-frame clones and is missing some. The sample shows roughly 500,000 clones, 85% to 90% of them seen only once. The material sequenced was peripheral blood. The origin of the receptors is a man between 18 and 29 years old with COVID-19, enrolled during active disease.

This clone was recorded once. The chain carries TRBV7-3 and TRBJ2-3; 10 bases are a match to TRBD1. J gave up 3 bases and V 4 bases, and 7 bases lay outside the gene matches. Germline V lookup: CDR1 SGHTA, CDR2 FQGTGA. The length of the CDR3 is 16 residues. Here the CDR3 DNA reads TGTGCCAGCAGCTGGACCGGGACAGGGGCTACAGATACGCAGTATTTT. Amino acid sequence: CASSWTGTGATDTQYF.

The chain uses TRBV19 and TRBJ1-2, with D maybe TRBD1 (5 bases). Germline loops: CDR1 LNHDA, CDR2 SQIVND (reference sequence). CDR3 length: 17 residues. V was clipped by 3 bases and J by 4 bases, with 21 bases between them. The CDR3 protein is CASSMRDGLIILYGYTF. The CDR3 DNA follows: TGTGCCAGTAGTATGCGGGACGGGTTGATCATCCTCTATGGCTACACCTTC.

This rearrangement joins TRBV9 to TRBJ2-1; the match to TRBD1 covers 9 bases. CDR1 is SGDLS, CDR2 YYNGEE, per germline. J lost 4 bases, V lost 5 bases, and 7 bases had no gene match. The CDR3 length is 15 residues. The CDR3 nucleotides are TGTGCCAGCAGGCTGGGGACAGGGCCTTACAATGAGCAGTTCTTC. Translating it yields CASRLGTGPYNEQFF. Looking up the rest from reference TRBV9 and TRBJ2-1 gives the full variable domain: DSGVTQTPKHLITATGQRVTLRCSPRSGDLSVYWYQQSLDQGLQFLIQYYNGEERAKGNILERFSAQQFPDLHSELNLSSLELGDSALYFCASRLGTGPYNEQFFGPGTRLTVL.

This chain joins TRBV4-1 and TRBJ2-3, with D perhaps matching TRBD2 (5 bases). Trimming removed 0 bases at V and 0 bases at J, with 13 bases between. This CDR3 has 17 residues. The germline V gene encodes CDR1 MGHRA and CDR2 YSYEKL. The CDR3 nucleotides are TGCGCCAGCAGCCAAGAAGGCGGACTGTGGAGCACAGATACGCAGTATTTT. Its protein is CASSQEGGLWSTDTQYF.

The gene calls are TRBV19 and TRBJ2-3; D gene unclear. V lost 5 bases, J lost 2 bases, and 8 bases lay in between. CDR1 and CDR2 (germline): LNHDA, SQIVND (reference sequence). The CDR3 length is 13 residues. The CDR3 sequence is CASSGQNTDTQYF. The CDR3 DNA reads TGTGCCAGTAGTGGGCAGAACACAGATACGCAGTATTTT. The whole variable domain, filled in from reference TRBV19 and TRBJ2-3, reads DGGITQSPKYLFRKEGQNVTLSCEQNLNHDAMYWYRQDPGQGLRLIYYSQIVNDFQKGDIAEGYSVSREKKESFPLTVTSAQKNPTAFYLCASSGQNTDTQYFGPGTRLTVL.

The J gene is TRBJ2-3, the V gene TRBV5-1, with TRBD2 matching 12 bases. The CDR3 contains 16 residues. The V segment lost 4 bases and the J segment 1 base; nucleotides outside the gene matches: 4. Germline CDR1 reads SGHRS; CDR2 reads YFSETQ. CDR3 residues: CASSIRLAGGTDTQYF. CDR3 bases: TGCGCCAGCAGCATAAGACTAGCGGGGGGCACAGATACGCAGTATTTT.

The rearrangement joins TRBV5-8 to TRBJ1-4, with 8 bases identical to TRBD1. Per germline, CDR1 SGHTS and CDR2 YDEGEE. The CDR3 sequence is 15 residues long. V shed 4 bases, J shed 8 bases, and the junction held 10 bases outside the gene matches. The CDR3: CASSPTDRVYEKLFF. CDR3 nucleotide sequence: TGTGCCAGCAGCCCGACGGACAGGGTTTACGAAAAACTGTTTTTT. The whole variable domain, remainder taken from reference TRBV5-8 and TRBJ1-4, is EAGVTQSPTHLIKTRGQQATLRCSPISGHTSVYWYQQALGLGLQFLLWYDEGEERNRGNFPPRFSGRQFPNYSSELNVNALELEDSALYLCASSPTDRVYEKLFFGSGTQLSVL.

The chain joins TRBV2 to TRBJ2-5; D is perhaps TRBD1 (6 bases). The CDR3 runs 15 residues. V lost 6 bases and J lost 0, with 14 bases in between. Per germline, CDR1 SNHLY and CDR2 FYNNEI. The CDR3 sequence: CASSLGQTYQETQYF. Written as DNA, the CDR3 is TGTGCCAGCAGCCTAGGACAGACGTACCAAGAGACCCAGTACTTC.

CDR3 nucleotide sequence: TGTGCCAGCAGTGAAGGGGCCTTCTACGAGCAGTACTTC. Translating it yields CASSEGAFYEQYF. J is TRBJ2-7 and V is TRBV6-1; no clear D. The germline V gene encodes CDR1 MNHNS and CDR2 SASEGT. The CDR3 is 13 amino acids. Trimming stripped 1 base from V and 3 bases from J, with 7 bases between.

In regard to this clone: At the DNA level, this CDR3 is encoded by other sequences in the same sample as well. This chain links TRBV5-1 with TRBJ2-1; D possibly corresponds to TRBD1 (5 bases). Per germline, CDR1 SGHRS and CDR2 YFSETQ. V was trimmed by 0 bases and J by 3 bases, leaving 10 bases between them. This CDR3 is built from 15 residues. This CDR3 reads CASSLVGQGYNEQFF. CDR3 coding DNA: TGCGCCAGCAGCTTGGTTGGACAAGGCTACAATGAGCAGTTCTTC.

The chain is built from TRBV27 and TRBJ2-1, with a tentative D call TRBD1 (5 bases). The length of the CDR3 is 16 residues. The germline V gene has CDR1 MNHEY and CDR2 SMNVEV (reference sequence). Deletions cut 0 bases from V and 4 bases from J, with 13 bases between. The CDR3 region has the DNA TGTGCCAGCAGTTTATCGTACCAGGGTTATTACAATGAGCAGTTCTTC. Translated: CASSLSYQGYYNEQFF.

The chain uses TRBV7-9 and TRBJ2-3, with TRBD2 identical over 7 bases. The CDR3 sequence is 15 residues long. Looked up from germline, CDR1 is SEHNR and CDR2 is FQNEAQ (reference sequence). Germline trimming cut 3 bases from V and 2 bases from J; bases unmatched to any gene: 5. The CDR3 is CASSLTGGLTDTQYF. The CDR3 nucleotides read TGTGCCAGCAGCTTGACGGGGGGACTCACAGATACGCAGTATTTT.

The rearrangement joins TRBV19 to TRBJ1-2, with 9 bases fitting TRBD1. J gave up 8 bases and V 9 bases, and 13 bases lay outside the gene matches. The CDR3 has 14 amino acids. Germline V lookup: CDR1 LNHDA, CDR2 SQIVND (reference sequence). The CDR3 sequence: CASSERQGVGGYTF. Here the CDR3 DNA reads TGTGCCAGCTCCGAGAGACAGGGGGTGGGAGGCTACACCTTC.

This clone occurred once. The rearrangement joins TRBV4-1 to TRBJ2-7; no definite D call. The CDR3 is made up of 14 amino acids. Trimming took 0 bases from V and 3 from J, leaving 9 bases between them. CDR1 is MGHRA, CDR2 YSYEKL, per germline. CDR3: CASSQDFGSYEQYF. The CDR3 DNA reads as TGCGCCAGCAGCCAAGATTTTGGCAGCTACGAGCAGTACTTC.

In DNA, the CDR3 is TGCGCCAGCAGCCGTAGGGGCGGGAGAGAAGTTGGCACAGATACGCAGTATTTT. It translates to CASSRRGGREVGTDTQYF. The gene calls are TRBV4-1 and TRBJ2-3; TRBD2 matches 7 bases. The trim removed 4 bases at V and 1 base at J, leaving 14 bases unmatched. Per the germline V gene, CDR1 is MGHRA and CDR2 is YSYEKL. CDR3 length: 18 residues.

This chain joins TRBV18 and TRBJ2-5, with 12 nucleotides matching TRBD2. The CDR3 is made up of 16 amino acids. The J segment lost 3 bases and the V segment lost 5 bases, leaving 7 bases of the junction unmatched. CDR1 is KGHSH, CDR2 LQKENI, per germline. The CDR3 DNA sequence: TGTGCCAGCTCATCTTCGAGACTAGCGGGGGAAGAGACCCAGTACTTC. It encodes CASSSSRLAGEETQYF.

The gene calls are TRBV11-2 and TRBJ2-2; D remains unclear. V shed 0 bases and J shed 6 bases, with 5 bases lying between them. This CDR3 region has 13 residues. Germline lookup yields CDR1 SGHAT and CDR2 FQNNGV. The CDR3 here is CASSLDLSGELFF. The CDR3 DNA reads TGTGCCAGCAGCTTAGATCTTTCCGGGGAGCTGTTTTTT.

The gene calls are TRBV12-5 and TRBJ2-7, with TRBD1 matching over 9 bases. Germline V gene lookup returns CDR1 LGHNT and CDR2 FRNRAP. Losses at the gene ends were 2 bases for V and 3 bases for J; bases not matched to a gene: 5. The CDR3 contains 15 residues. The CDR3 DNA is TGTGCTAGTGGTTTGCTAACAGGGGGCATCTACGAGCAGTACTTC. Translated, it gives CASGLLTGGIYEQYF.

The rearrangement uses TRBV27 and TRBJ2-1; 7 nucleotides align to TRBD2. The ends lost 6 bases at V and 0 bases at J; junction bases unmatched: 5. This CDR3 is 15 amino acids long. Germline V lookup: CDR1 MNHEY, CDR2 SMNVEV (reference sequence). The CDR3 spells CASSPAGTSYNEQFF. The CDR3 region has the DNA TGTGCCAGCAGCCCAGCGGGGACCTCCTACAATGAGCAGTTCTTC.

The chain carries TRBV29-1 and TRBJ2-1; D uncertain. The germline V gene encodes CDR1 SQVTM and CDR2 ANQGSEA. The CDR3 is made up of 11 amino acids. Trimming took 4 bases from V and 3 from J, leaving 4 bases between them. In DNA, the CDR3 is TGCAGCGTTGTCGGCTACAATGAGCAGTTCTTC. Its protein is CSVVGYNEQFF.

The rearrangement joins TRBV25-1 to TRBJ1-5; a possible D gene is TRBD1 (6 bases). The CDR3 has 14 amino acids. Germline CDR1 MGHDK, CDR2 SYGVNS. The germline V and J ends were trimmed by 2 bases and 6 bases, with 11 bases remaining between them. The CDR3 sequence is CASSENRDGQPQHF. CDR3 sequence (DNA): TGTGCCAGCAGTGAAAACAGGGACGGTCAGCCCCAGCATTTT. Complete variable domain (other parts from reference TRBV25-1 and TRBJ1-5): EADIYQTPRYLVIGTGKKITLECSQTMGHDKMYWYQQDPGMELHLIHYSYGVNSTEKGDLSSESTVSRIRTEHFPLTLESARPSHTSQYLCASSENRDGQPQHFGDGTRLSIL.

This chain uses TRBV10-3 with TRBJ1-2; TRBD1 matches at 8 bases. CDR3 length: 14 amino acids. Germline lookup yields CDR1 ENHRY and CDR2 SYGVKD. Trimming at V came to 10 bases and at J to 4 bases, leaving 11 bases not matched to a gene. The CDR3 region is CASRLTGEGYGYTF. Here the CDR3 DNA reads TGTGCCAGCCGCCTGACAGGGGAGGGCTATGGCTACACCTTC.

The rearrangement links TRBV24-1 to TRBJ2-2; maybe TRBD2 (6 bases). This CDR3 region has 14 residues. V was trimmed by 12 bases and J by 2 bases, leaving 15 bases between them. CDR1 is KGHDR, CDR2 SFDVKD, per germline. The CDR3 protein is CASQGLLNTGELFF. The CDR3 DNA sequence: TGTGCCTCCCAGGGACTCCTCAACACCGGGGAGCTGTTTTTT.

The J gene is TRBJ2-7, the V gene TRBV21-1; the table's TRBD1 call for D was not verified on the DNA. TRBV21-1 is given as a pseudogene. The CDR3 is 13 amino acids. Here the CDR3 reads CASSIRQGREQYF. CDR3 DNA sequence: TGTGCCAGCAGCATACGGCAGGGAAGAGAGCAGTACTTC.

This chain connects TRBV5-6 to TRBJ1-1; D is ambiguous. Between the trimmed V and J ends, which lost 4 bases and 2 bases, there was a span of 12 bases. CDR3 length: 14 residues. Germline V lookup: CDR1 SGHDT, CDR2 YYEEEE. The CDR3 DNA follows: TGTGCCAGCAGCCTACGGGAGTTCAACACTGAAGCTTTCTTT. Its protein product is CASSLREFNTEAFF.

The rearrangement joins TRBV19 to TRBJ1-5, with 10 bases lining up with TRBD1. Germline CDR1 LNHDA, CDR2 SQIVND (reference sequence). This CDR3 is 19 amino acids long. The ends lost 7 bases at V and 0 bases at J; junction bases unmatched: 15. As DNA, the CDR3 is TGTGCCAGTACCCCGTGGACAGGGGGATTGTCGTATAGCAATCAGCCCCAGCATTTT. This sequence encodes CASTPWTGGLSYSNQPQHF.

The gene calls are TRBV19 and TRBJ1-1, with D perhaps TRBD1 (6 bases). CDR1 is LNHDA and CDR2 is SQIVND in the germline V gene (reference sequence). The CDR3 runs 19 residues. V dropped 7 bases and J dropped 3 bases, with 30 bases sitting between them. This CDR3 reads CASNIPTEIQQGGYTEAFF. Here the CDR3 DNA reads TGTGCCAGTAACATCCCCACCGAGATACAACAGGGTGGTTACACTGAAGCTTTCTTT.

CDR3: CASSPRPSGGAETQYF. The DNA of the CDR3 is TGTGCCAGCTCACCACGGCCTAGCGGGGGGGCGGAGACCCAGTACTTC. The V and J genes are TRBV18 and TRBJ2-5; 12 bases agree with TRBD2. The CDR3 length is 16 residues. Germline CDR1 and CDR2: KGHSH and LQKENI. The V and J ends lost 1 base and 5 bases, in that order; junction bases with no gene match: 5.

The rearrangement links TRBV5-1 to TRBJ2-5; D might be TRBD1 (6 bases). The CDR3 is 15 residues long. Trimming took off 6 bases at V and 2 bases at J, with 17 bases between the two ends. CDR1 is SGHRS, CDR2 YFSETQ, per germline. CDR3 sequence: CASTPGQRLQETQYF. CDR3 sequence (DNA): TGCGCCAGCACACCCGGACAGAGATTACAAGAGACCCAGTACTTC.

This chain joins TRBV7-9 and TRBJ2-3; a possible D gene is TRBD2 (7 bases). Germline V gene lookup returns CDR1 SEHNR and CDR2 FQNEAQ (reference sequence). V was shortened by 6 bases and J by 1 base, with 14 bases between the two germline ends. The CDR3 contains 15 residues. The chain's CDR3 is CASRGGDTRTDTQYF. The CDR3 nucleotides read TGTGCCAGCAGGGGGGGGGACACCCGCACAGATACGCAGTATTTT.

The chain links TRBV27 to TRBJ2-5, with D possibly matching TRBD2 (5 bases). V gave up 3 bases and J gave up 6 bases, with 11 bases separating them. From germline, CDR1 is MNHEY and CDR2 SMNVEV (reference sequence). The CDR3 has 13 residues. The CDR3 is CASSLRAAKTQYF. CDR3 sequence (DNA): TGTGCCAGCAGTTTGAGGGCGGCTAAGACCCAGTACTTC.

The chain combines TRBV12-3 or TRBV12-4 with TRBJ2-3, with D unclear. CDR3 size: 11 residues. V shed 5 bases and J shed 6 bases, with 6 bases lying between them. The CDR3 here is CASSPRDTQYF. As DNA, the CDR3 is TGTGCCAGCAGTCCCCGGGATACGCAGTATTTT.